The 14 T cell receptor beta chains reported below all come from one sample, sequenced in a study of blood T cell repertoires in COVID-19. Only in-frame clones appear in the TCRdb table, and some are missing; sequencing was by immunoSEQ multiplex PCR. Seen here are under 200,000 clones, 79% observed once, and the top ten hold about 20%. The sequenced sample was PBMCs or T cells enriched from blood (not recorded which). These receptors all stem from a woman aged 70-85 years in a cohort exposed to, infected with or recovered from COVID-19 (not recorded which).

Worth noting for this clone: Different DNA sequences within this sample yield the same CDR3. V and J are TRBV28 and TRBJ1-6; D gene ambiguous. Germline V gene lookup returns CDR1 MDHEN and CDR2 SYDVKM. The CDR3 is 12 amino acids. V was trimmed by 6 bases and J by 6 bases, leaving 6 bases between them. CDR3 residues: CASSLSNSPLHF. In nucleotides, the CDR3 is TGTGCCAGCAGCCTCAGTAATTCACCCCTCCACTTT. The whole variable domain, filled in from reference TRBV28 and TRBJ1-6, reads DVKVTQSSRYLVKRTGEKVFLECVQDMDHENMFWYRQDPGLGLRLIYFSYDVKMKEKGDIPEGYSVSREKKERFSLILESASTNQTSMYLCASSLSNSPLHFGNGTRLTVT.

J is TRBJ2-7 and V is TRBV5-1, with a tentative D call TRBD2 (5 bases). CDR1 is SGHRS and CDR2 is YFSETQ in the germline V gene. V shed 4 bases and J shed 4 bases, with 12 bases lying between them. This CDR3 has 13 residues. The CDR3: CASSVAREYEQYF. The DNA for the CDR3 is TGCGCCAGCAGCGTGGCTAGGGAGTACGAGCAGTACTTC.

The genes are TRBV11-2 and TRBJ2-1; tentative D call: TRBD1 (5 bases). CDR1 and CDR2 (germline): SGHAT, FQNNGV. Trimming pared 5 bases from V and 1 base from J, leaving 9 bases between. The CDR3 has 14 residues. CDR3 sequence: CASSRGMSYNEQFF. The CDR3 nucleotides read TGTGCCAGCAGCAGGGGAATGTCCTACAATGAGCAGTTCTTC.

V usage is TRBV4-1 and J usage is TRBJ2-5; 10 bases fit TRBD2. The length of the CDR3 is 15 residues. Looked up from germline, CDR1 is MGHRA and CDR2 is YSYEKL. J gave up 5 bases and V 8 bases, and 11 bases lay outside the gene matches. CDR3 residues: CASGRAGGLLETQYF. CDR3 sequence (DNA): TGCGCCAGCGGGCGAGCGGGAGGGCTACTGGAGACCCAGTACTTC.

This clone appeared a few times. This chain links TRBV7-2 with TRBJ2-7; weak D call: TRBD2 (6 bases). The CDR3 covers 18 residues. Germline-derived CDR1 and CDR2 are SGHTA and FQGNSA. Trimming pared 0 bases from V and 1 base from J, leaving 19 bases between. Written as DNA, the CDR3 is TGTGCCAGCAGCTTAGCCTATGGGACTGGGAGTAGTTCCTACGAGCAGTACTTC. It encodes CASSLAYGTGSSSYEQYF.

The V and J genes are TRBV4-1 and TRBJ1-2, with TRBD1 identical over 7 bases. Looked up from germline, CDR1 is MGHRA and CDR2 is YSYEKL. The CDR3 is 17 residues long. V dropped 0 bases and J dropped 4; count of bases not matched to a gene: 11. In nucleotides, the CDR3 is TGCGCCAGCAGCCAAGAGTGGCTCAGTGACAGGGTCTATGGCTACACCTTC. Its protein is CASSQEWLSDRVYGYTF.

This clone was counted between two and nine times. The chain's CDR3 is CASSQGDRGAGEAFF. In DNA form, the CDR3 reads TGCGCCAGCAGCCAAGGGGACAGGGGAGCGGGTGAAGCTTTCTTT. The chain joins TRBV5-1 to TRBJ1-1; 10 bases are a match to TRBD1. The length of the CDR3 is 15 residues. The germline gives CDR1 SGHRS, CDR2 YFSETQ. With 4 bases clipped from V and 7 bases from J, the junction kept 10 bases outside the gene matches. The full variable domain, completed using reference TRBV5-1 and TRBJ1-1, is KAGVTQTPRYLIKTRGQQVTLSCSPISGHRSVSWYQQTPGQGLQFLFEYFSETQRNKGNFPGRFSGRQFSNSRSEMNVSTLELGDSALYLCASSQGDRGAGEAFFGQGTRLTVV.

The rearrangement joins TRBV5-1 to TRBJ1-2; D unclear. Per germline, CDR1 SGHRS and CDR2 YFSETQ. The CDR3 is 15 residues long. Trimming pared 0 bases from V and 0 bases from J, leaving 9 bases between. The CDR3 region is CASSLGSTTNYGYTF. In nucleotides, the CDR3 is TGCGCCAGCAGCTTGGGAAGTACAACTAACTATGGCTACACCTTC.

The chain recombines TRBV10-3 with TRBJ1-5, with no clear D. V lost 6 bases to trimming and J lost 4 bases, with 7 bases between them. CDR1 and CDR2 (germline): ENHRY, SYGVKD. The CDR3 covers 12 residues. CDR3 sequence (DNA): TGTGCCATCAGGGAGCCGAATCAGCCCCAGCATTTT. Encoded protein: CAIREPNQPQHF.

For this clone: A read error may account for a junction end that differs from germline. The genes are TRBV5-1 and TRBJ1-1; D not certain. Germline assignment: CDR1 SGHRS and CDR2 YFSETQ. The CDR3 loop spans 14 amino acids. In DNA, the CDR3 is TGCGCCAGCAGCCAGTGGTCCGGGAACACTGAAGCCTTCTTT. Its translation: CASSQWSGNTEAFF.

The chain combines TRBV7-2 with TRBJ2-7, with TRBD1 matching 7 bases. The CDR3 contains 15 residues. CDR1 SGHTA and CDR2 FQGNSA come from the germline V gene. J lost 3 bases, V lost 5 bases, and 10 bases had no gene match. CDR3 protein: CASSPAGTAIYEQYF. CDR3 sequence (DNA): TGTGCCAGCAGCCCAGCCGGGACAGCCATCTACGAGCAGTACTTC.

J is TRBJ2-7 and V is TRBV10-3; 7 positions match TRBD1. Trimming at V came to 4 bases and at J to 3 bases, leaving 3 bases not matched to a gene. Germline V gene data show CDR1 as ENHRY and CDR2 as SYGVKD. There are 13 residues in the CDR3. The CDR3 protein is CAISGTGFYEQYF. DNA for the CDR3: TGTGCCATCAGTGGGACAGGTTTCTACGAGCAGTACTTC.

This chain joins TRBV6-5 and TRBJ1-2; 11 bases align to TRBD1. Germline V gives CDR1 MNHEY, CDR2 SVGAGI. V shed 3 bases and J 4 bases; nucleotides not matched to a gene: 1. The CDR3 spans 14 residues. Here the CDR3 DNA reads TGTGCCAGCAGTTATGGGACAGGGGGCTATGGCTACACCTTC. Translating gives CASSYGTGGYGYTF.

This clone was recorded a few times. CDR3 sequence: CASSLAGQRETQYF. CDR3 DNA sequence: TGCGCCAGCAGCTTGGCGGGACAGAGAGAGACCCAGTACTTC. The chain couples TRBV5-1 to TRBJ2-5, with 7 bases identical to TRBD1. The germline V gene has CDR1 SGHRS and CDR2 YFSETQ. V was pared by 0 bases and J by 4 bases, with 3 bases of the junction left unmatched. The CDR3 length is 14 residues.